This T cell receptor beta chain stems from a study of cytomegalovirus exposure and HLA in healthy donors. With 60 Vbeta and 13 Jbeta primers, the PCR was carried out. The table came from immunoSEQ multiplex PCR; TCRdb's copy has only in-frame clones and leaves some out. Altogether fewer than 150,000 clones are present, 73% being singletons, with the ten largest covering around an eighth. The germline V gene encodes CDR1 MGHDK and CDR2 SYGVNS. J gave up 2 bases and V 7 bases, and 4 bases lay outside the gene matches. This CDR3 comprises 15 residues. No record was made of this donor's CMV serostatus. This TCR was recovered from a human donor in good health. Sequencing used PBMCs. The chain uses TRBV25-1 and TRBJ2-3; 12 bases are shared with TRBD2. For the CDR3, the DNA is TGTGCCAGCAAAGGACTAGCGGGACCCACAGATACGCAGTATTTT. Translation: CASKGLAGPTDTQYF. Full variable domain (missing parts from reference TRBV25-1 and TRBJ2-3): EADIYQTPRYLVIGTGKKITLECSQTMGHDKMYWYQQDPGMELHLIHYSYGVNSTEKGDLSSESTVSRIRTEHFPLTLESARPSHTSQYLCASKGLAGPTDTQYFGPGTRLTVL.